The clone carrying this T cell receptor (beta chain) was detected only a few times. No antigen is known for it. This table comes from immunoSEQ multiplex PCR, and its TCRdb copy is limited to in-frame clones, with some not included. The repertoire holds some 12,000 clones, 60% to 80% seen once, with around 15% in the top ten. This sample stems from a study of somatic mutations in cytotoxic T cells in rheumatoid arthritis. The wider study: Sorting by flow gave nearly 100% purity for some V beta antibody-stained T-cell populations, including V beta1+ cells sequenced for TCRB.

Flow cytometry served to check the purity of CD4+ and CD8+ cells, which were isolated by positive magnetic bead selection. The CDR3 is made up of 14 amino acids. V lost 4 bases and J lost 0; bases outside the gene matches: 3. Germline loops: CDR1 MNHNS, CDR2 SASEGT. Study-level points and caveats: Age-matched healthy controls and rheumatoid arthritis patients had CD8+ T-cell clonality that did not differ significantly. The top CD8+ clone topped 20% of CD8+ cells in about an eighth of the 65 patients.

This TCR derives from a man between 50 and 59 years old in good health. The sequenced sample was CD8+ T cells sorted from blood. The chain carries TRBV6-1 and TRBJ2-7; TRBD1 matches at 7 bases. CDR3 sequence reads: CASSGYRGSYEQYV. The CDR3 DNA reads as TGTGCCAGCAGTGGTTACAGGGGCTCCTACGAGCAGTACGTC.